The present TCR beta chain was sequenced within a study of cytotoxic CD8 clonotypes in ibrutinib-treated CLL. Looking at the study overall: Responses: roughly 25 partial, 2 complete; after median around 68 months, approximately 15 stayed remitted, some twelve progressed. The samples contained 250,000 to 300,000 productive templates on average. They also contained an average of approximately 94,000 productive rearrangements. Notes on the study in general: Increased clonality at ibrutinib response gave way to a return toward baseline at progression. Baseline levels of clonality went above those of age-matched healthy donors and moved with circulating CD8+ T-cell counts.

Germline lookup yields CDR1 MNHEY and CDR2 SVGAGI. Trimming stripped 4 bases from V and 6 bases from J, with 15 bases between. This CDR3 spans 14 amino acids. Concerning this clone itself: Its antigen is unknown.

Sequencing used immunoSEQ multiplex PCR; TCRdb keeps in-frame clones, though not all of them. The sample has about 130,000 clones, around 84% seen once; the top ten hold 2.5% to 3.5%. Sequenced material: PBMCs, taken after 24 months of ibrutinib treatment. The rearrangement joins TRBV6-5 to TRBJ2-5; D uncertain. The sequence came from a human donor with chronic lymphocytic leukemia. The CDR3 loop reads CASSSGRARKTQYF. Written as DNA, the CDR3 is TGTGCCAGCAGTTCTGGCAGAGCCCGAAAGACCCAGTACTTC.